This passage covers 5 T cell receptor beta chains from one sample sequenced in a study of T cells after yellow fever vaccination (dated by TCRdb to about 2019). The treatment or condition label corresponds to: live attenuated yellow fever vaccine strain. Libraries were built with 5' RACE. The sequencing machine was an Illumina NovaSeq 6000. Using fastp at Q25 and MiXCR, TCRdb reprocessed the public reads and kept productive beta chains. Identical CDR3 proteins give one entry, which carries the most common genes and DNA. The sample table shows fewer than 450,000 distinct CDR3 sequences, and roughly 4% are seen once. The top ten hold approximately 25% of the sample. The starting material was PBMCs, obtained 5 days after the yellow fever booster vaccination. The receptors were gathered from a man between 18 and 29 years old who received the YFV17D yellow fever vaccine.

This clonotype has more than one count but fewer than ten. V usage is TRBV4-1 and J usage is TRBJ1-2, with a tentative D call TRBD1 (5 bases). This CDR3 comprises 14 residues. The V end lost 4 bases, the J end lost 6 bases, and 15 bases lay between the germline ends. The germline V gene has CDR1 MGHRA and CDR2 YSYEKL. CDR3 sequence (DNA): TGCGCCAGCAGCCCGGGACCGCTCCCTCATGGCTACACCTTC. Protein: CASSPGPLPHGYTF.

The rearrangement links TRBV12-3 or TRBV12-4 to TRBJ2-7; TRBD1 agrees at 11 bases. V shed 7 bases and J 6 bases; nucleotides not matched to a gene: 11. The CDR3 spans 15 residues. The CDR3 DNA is TGTGCCAGCATCAAAATCGGGACAGGGGGGACCGAGCAGTACTTC. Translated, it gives CASIKIGTGGTEQYF.

The CDR3 loop is CASSLSVEGEQYF. Here the CDR3 DNA reads TGCGCCAGCAGCTTGTCAGTAGAAGGCGAGCAGTACTTC. This sequence joins TRBV5-1 and TRBJ2-7; no definite D call. This CDR3 has 13 residues. V dropped 1 base and J dropped 6 bases, with 11 bases sitting between them. Germline V CDR1 and CDR2: SGHRS, YFSETQ.

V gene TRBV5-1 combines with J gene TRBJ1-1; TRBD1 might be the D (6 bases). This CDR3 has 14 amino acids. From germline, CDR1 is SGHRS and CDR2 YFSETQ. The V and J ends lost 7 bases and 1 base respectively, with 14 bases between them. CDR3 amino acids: CASVIRGGNTEAFF. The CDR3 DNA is TGCGCCAGCGTAATCAGGGGTGGGAACACTGAAGCTTTCTTT.

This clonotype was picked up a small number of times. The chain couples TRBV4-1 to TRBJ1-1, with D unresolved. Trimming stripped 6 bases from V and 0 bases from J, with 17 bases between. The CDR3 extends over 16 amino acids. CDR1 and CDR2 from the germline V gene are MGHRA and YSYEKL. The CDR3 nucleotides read TGCGCCAGCAGACACGCTAAGGATATTGTGAACACTGAAGCTTTCTTT. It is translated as CASRHAKDIVNTEAFF.